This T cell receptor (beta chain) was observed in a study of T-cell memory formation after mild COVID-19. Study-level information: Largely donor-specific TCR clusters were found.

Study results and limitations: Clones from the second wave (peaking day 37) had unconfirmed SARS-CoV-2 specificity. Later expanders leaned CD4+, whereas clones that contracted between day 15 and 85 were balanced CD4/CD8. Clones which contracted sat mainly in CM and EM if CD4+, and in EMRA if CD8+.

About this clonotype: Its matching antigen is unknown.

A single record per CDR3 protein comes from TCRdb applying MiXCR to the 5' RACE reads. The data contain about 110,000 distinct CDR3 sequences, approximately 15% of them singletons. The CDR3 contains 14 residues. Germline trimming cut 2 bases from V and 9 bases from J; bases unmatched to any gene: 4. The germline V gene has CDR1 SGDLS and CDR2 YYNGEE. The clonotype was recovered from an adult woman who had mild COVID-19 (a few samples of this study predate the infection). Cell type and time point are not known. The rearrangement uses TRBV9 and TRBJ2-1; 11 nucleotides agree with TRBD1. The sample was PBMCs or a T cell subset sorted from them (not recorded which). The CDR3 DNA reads TGTGCCAGCAGCGTGGACAGGGGGCTTGGTGAGCAGTTCTTC. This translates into CASSVDRGLGEQFF.